These 12 T cell receptor beta chains came from one sample sequenced in a study of T cells after yellow fever vaccination. Via MiXCR, TCRdb re-called the 5' RACE reads, giving one row per CDR3 protein. Of some 170,000 distinct CDR3 sequences listed, around 9.3% are singletons. The source was CD8+ T cells sorted from PBMCs, collected 45 days after the yellow fever booster vaccination. The receptors here all came from a man aged 18-30 years who received the YFV17D yellow fever vaccine.

This clonotype was seen more than once but under ten times. J is TRBJ2-1 and V is TRBV7-9; 11 bases match TRBD2. The CDR3 covers 16 residues. The V segment lost 4 bases and the J segment 6 bases; nucleotides outside the gene matches: 8. From germline, CDR1 is SEHNR and CDR2 FQNEAQ (reference sequence). This CDR3 reads CASSYLTSGGPNEQFF. The CDR3 nucleotides are TGTGCCAGCAGCTACCTCACTAGCGGGGGACCCAATGAGCAGTTCTTC.

This clonotype was seen repeatedly, ten times or more. The V gene is TRBV7-9, the J gene TRBJ2-3; D might be TRBD2 (5 bases). V was trimmed by 3 bases and J by 0 bases, leaving 7 bases between them. Germline V gene data show CDR1 as SEHNR and CDR2 as FQNEAQ (reference sequence). The CDR3 is made up of 14 amino acids. CDR3 loop: CASSFSVSTDTQYF. In nucleotides, the CDR3 is TGTGCCAGCAGCTTTAGCGTAAGCACAGATACGCAGTATTTT.

This clonotype was detected many times. The chain carries TRBV19 and TRBJ2-3; D gene unclear. This CDR3 is built from 14 residues. Germline values: CDR1 LNHDA, CDR2 SQIVND (reference sequence). V lost 7 bases and J 6 bases, leaving 17 bases between the germline ends. As DNA, the CDR3 is TGTGCCAGTACTCCTGTTGCCACCGCGGATACGCAGTATTTT. Amino acids: CASTPVATADTQYF.

This clonotype was detected a few times. The chain recombines TRBV4-2 with TRBJ2-3, with D tentatively TRBD2 (7 bases). The germline V and J ends were trimmed by 7 bases and 1 base, with 15 bases remaining between them. From germline, CDR1 is LGHNA and CDR2 YNFKEQ. CDR3 length: 15 residues. CDR3: CASNTKGGGTDTQYF. CDR3 bases: TGTGCCAGCAACACAAAAGGGGGGGGCACAGATACGCAGTATTTT.

This rearrangement joins TRBV9 to TRBJ2-2; possibly TRBD1 for D (5 bases). V lost 5 bases and J 2 bases, leaving 16 bases between the germline ends. CDR1 is SGDLS and CDR2 is YYNGEE in the germline V gene. The CDR3 runs to 16 residues. The CDR3 DNA reads as TGTGCCAGCAGTGAAAGGACATTCGGCAACACCGGGGAGCTGTTTTTT. It is translated as CASSERTFGNTGELFF.

This clonotype was recorded at least ten times. This CDR3 is CASSVGGSGYTF. The CDR3, as DNA: TGTGCCAGCAGCGTAGGTGGTTCGGGCTACACCTTC. This chain uses TRBV9 with TRBJ1-2, with unresolved D. The CDR3 spans 12 residues. Germline V gives CDR1 SGDLS, CDR2 YYNGEE. V was clipped by 0 bases and J by 8 bases, with 8 bases between them.

This CDR3 is CASSPLGTVTSNQPQHF. The DNA for the CDR3 is TGTGCCAGCAGTCCCCTCGGGACAGTAACTAGCAATCAGCCCCAGCATTTT. The chain recombines TRBV12-3 or TRBV12-4 with TRBJ1-5, with TRBD1 matching over 7 bases. CDR3 length: 17 amino acids. V was clipped by 5 bases and J by 0 bases; unmatched bases: 10.

In its sample, this clonotype was seen a few times. The chain recombines TRBV4-2 with TRBJ2-7, with 7 bases that match TRBD2. This CDR3 has 16 residues. J gave up 0 bases and V 0 bases, and 5 bases lay outside the gene matches. Germline V gives CDR1 LGHNA, CDR2 YNFKEQ. The CDR3 nucleotides are TGTGCCAGCAGCCAAGAGGCGCTAGCGGACTCCTACGAGCAGTACTTC. Protein: CASSQEALADSYEQYF.

The CDR3: CASSQVQEVAKNIQYF. The DNA for the CDR3 is TGTGCCAGCAGCCAAGTTCAAGAGGTAGCCAAAAACATTCAGTACTTC. The chain has TRBV3-1 and TRBJ2-4; D not resolved. The germline gives CDR1 LGHDT, CDR2 YNNKEL (reference sequence). This CDR3 has 16 amino acids. Trimming pared 1 base from V and 0 bases from J, leaving 10 bases between.

The V call is TRBV27, the J call TRBJ2-1; D is perhaps TRBD1 (6 bases). Germline-derived CDR1 and CDR2 are MNHEY and SMNVEV (reference sequence). V shed 4 bases and J shed 5 bases, with 21 bases lying between them. CDR3 size: 17 residues. CDR3 nucleotides: TGTGCCAGCAGTTCGATCCCCCCAGGGGTCATAGACAATGAGCAGTTCTTC. Amino acids: CASSSIPPGVIDNEQFF.

The chain uses TRBV5-1 and TRBJ2-1, with D possibly matching TRBD1 (5 bases). The J call may not be correct, given that the DNA end is closer to TRBJ2-7. CDR1 SGHRS and CDR2 YFSETQ come from the germline V gene. This CDR3 spans 13 amino acids. The CDR3 DNA follows: TGCGCCAGCAGCTTGTTAGGACACAATGAGCAGTACTTC. This codes for CASSLLGHNEQYF.

The chain recombines TRBV4-1 with TRBJ1-2; D not resolved. The length of the CDR3 is 15 residues. Trimming took 0 bases from V and 4 from J, leaving 12 bases between them. Germline V gene sequence: CDR1 MGHRA, CDR2 YSYEKL. CDR3 coding DNA: TGCGCCAGCAGCCAAGATGCGGGAGGTGGCTATGGCTACACCTTC. Its translation is CASSQDAGGGYGYTF.